The 22 T cell receptor beta chains reported below all come from one sample, sequenced in a study of molecular identifiers for immune sequencing clone quantification. TCRdb re-derived calls from the PCR reads in MiXCR, one entry per CDR3 protein. The data contain roughly 40,000 distinct CDR3 sequences, 20% to 25% of them singletons. The source material was naive CD8+ T cells from blood, with Jurkat cell RNA spiked in. The subset is: FACS-sorted CD8+CD4-CCR7+CD45RA+ naive T cells. The receptors here all came from a human donor in good health. Some libraries in this study had Jurkat cell RNA spiked in.

This clonotype has a count of ten or more. The chain carries TRBV7-9 and TRBJ2-3, with D possibly TRBD1 on 6 matching bases. The germline CDR1 and CDR2 sequences are SEHNR and FQNEAQ (reference sequence). Trimming left V 5 bases short and J 1 base short, with 19 bases between. The CDR3 spans 17 residues. This chain's CDR3 is CASSPTGLGVRTDTQYF. The CDR3 DNA reads TGTGCCAGCAGCCCAACAGGGCTAGGGGTGCGCACAGATACGCAGTATTTT. Filled out from reference TRBV7-9 and TRBJ2-3, the complete variable domain reads DTGVSQNPRHKITKRGQNVTFRCDPISEHNRLYWYRQTLGQGPEFLTYFQNEAQLEKSRLLSDRFSAERPKGSFSTLEIQRTEQGDSAMYLCASSPTGLGVRTDTQYFGPGTRLTVL.

This clonotype was seen at least ten times. The chain has TRBV15 and TRBJ1-4; tentative D call: TRBD1 (6 bases). The germline V and J ends were trimmed by 5 bases and 0 bases, with 10 bases remaining between them. Germline V gene lookup returns CDR1 LNHNV and CDR2 YYDKDF (reference sequence). This CDR3 has 15 amino acids. The CDR3 nucleotides are TGTGCCACCAGCGACAGGCCCGCAACTAATGAAAAACTGTTTTTT. Translating it yields CATSDRPATNEKLFF.

In this sample, this clonotype turned up a few times. A much larger clone lies a single base off, so this may be a read error. This chain uses TRBV28 with TRBJ2-1; 8 bases fit TRBD2. The CDR3 has 14 residues. CDR1 and CDR2 from the germline V gene are MDHEN and SYDVKM. The CDR3 DNA reads as TGTGCCAGCAAAACTAGCGGCCTCTACGATGAGCAGTTCTTC. It codes for CASKTSGLYDEQFF.

Comment on this clonotype: It may be a read error: a sequence one base away is much more abundant. The CDR3 ends on some other residue instead of the conserved phenylalanine or tryptophan, so this is likely a read error. The V call is TRBV12-3 or TRBV12-4, the J call TRBJ2-1; the D gene is possibly TRBD2 (5 bases). The CDR3 runs 13 residues. V was cut by 3 bases and J by 3 bases, with 6 bases left in between. CDR3 region: CASSFRDYNEQFS. The CDR3, as DNA: TGTGCCAGCAGTTTTCGGGACTACAATGAGCAGTTCTCC.

A word on this clonotype: A much larger clone sits a single nucleotide away, making a read error possible. In DNA form, the CDR3 reads TGTGCCAGCAGTCAGCACGGACAGGGCGGTGATAAGCAGTATTTT. Translated: CASSQHGQGGDKQYF. J is TRBJ2-3 and V is TRBV6-2 or TRBV6-3; 8 bases are a match to TRBD1. Germline CDR1 is MNHEY and CDR2 is SVGEGT. The CDR3 is made up of 15 amino acids.

This clonotype was counted at least ten times. J is TRBJ2-3 and V is TRBV28, with a tentative D call TRBD2 (6 bases). Trimming took 6 bases from V and 4 from J, leaving 14 bases between them. Germline values: CDR1 MDHEN, CDR2 SYDVKM. This CDR3 has 14 residues. CDR3 loop: CASRISGLPDTQYF. CDR3 nucleotides: TGTGCCAGCAGAATCAGCGGGTTGCCAGATACGCAGTATTTT.

This clonotype came up many times. Here the CDR3 reads CASSLAQRGRETQYF. The CDR3 DNA follows: TGTGCCAGCAGCTTAGCGCAGCGGGGGCGCGAGACCCAGTACTTC. The V call is TRBV7-9, the J call TRBJ2-5; 8 positions match TRBD2. The trim removed 0 bases at V and 5 bases at J, leaving 5 bases unmatched. Germline CDR1 and CDR2: SEHNR and FQNEAQ (reference sequence). The CDR3 length is 15 residues.

This clonotype was detected ten times or more. Sequence at one end of the junction differs from germline and may be a read error. The chain combines TRBV20-1 with TRBJ2-5; tentative D call: TRBD2 (6 bases). Germline assignment: CDR1 DFQATT and CDR2 SNEGSKA (reference sequence). The CDR3 has 14 amino acids. CDR3 region: CSARESGVSETQYF. The CDR3 coding sequence is TGCAGTGCGAGAGAATCGGGGGTTTCAGAGACCCAGTACTTC.

This clonotype was seen once. This may come from a read error, since a much larger clone is one base off. This sequence joins TRBV4-1 and TRBJ2-2; D not resolved. Germline assignment: CDR1 MGHRA and CDR2 YSYEKL. This CDR3 region has 13 residues. V lost 1 base to trimming and J lost 6 bases, with 6 bases between them. This chain's CDR3 is CASSQVSAGELFF. CDR3 DNA sequence: TGCGCCAGCAGCCAAGTTTCCGCCGGGGAGCTGTTTTTT.

This clonotype has at least ten counts. This sequence joins TRBV15 and TRBJ2-3; 9 bases are a match to TRBD1. V lost 1 base and J lost 4; bases outside the gene matches: 3. The length of the CDR3 is 15 residues. Germline V gene data show CDR1 as LNHNV and CDR2 as YYDKDF (reference sequence). CDR3 residues: CATSRGQGEADTQYF. In nucleotides, the CDR3 is TGTGCCACCAGCAGAGGACAGGGGGAGGCAGATACGCAGTATTTT.

In this sample, this clonotype turned up many times. The CDR3, as DNA: TGTGCCAGCAGCAAACTAGCGGGAGCCTACAATGAGCAGTTCTTC. Translating gives CASSKLAGAYNEQFF. This sequence joins TRBV7-2 and TRBJ2-1, with TRBD2 matching over 11 bases. V shed 5 bases and J 2 bases; nucleotides not matched to a gene: 2. The CDR3 is 15 residues long. Germline V gene data show CDR1 as SGHTA and CDR2 as FQGNSA.

This clonotype was detected many times. The CDR3 loop reads CASSRAGATDTQYF. In DNA, the CDR3 is TGTGCCAGCTCAAGAGCGGGAGCCACAGATACGCAGTATTTT. The gene calls are TRBV18 and TRBJ2-3; 8 nucleotides match TRBD2. The CDR3 runs to 14 residues. Germline lookup yields CDR1 KGHSH and CDR2 LQKENI. J was trimmed by 2 bases and V by 5 bases; bases with no gene match: 3.

Concerning this clonotype: This could be a read error, since a much larger clone is one nucleotide away. V and J are TRBV7-2 and TRBJ1-3; TRBD1 might be the D (6 bases). The CDR3 has 17 residues. Germline V gene data show CDR1 as SGHTA and CDR2 as FQGNSA. CDR3 DNA: TGTGCCAGCAGCTTACATAGCGTACAGGGAATTGGAAACACCGTATATTTT. Translating it yields CASSLHSVQGIGNTVYF.

This clonotype has at least ten counts. V and J are TRBV19 and TRBJ2-3; D ambiguous. The CDR3 runs to 16 residues. V was shortened by 3 bases and J by 2 bases, with 15 bases between the two germline ends. CDR1 and CDR2 (germline): LNHDA, SQIVND (reference sequence). The CDR3 sequence: CASSISVTPTTDTQYF. DNA of the CDR3: TGTGCCAGTAGTATTTCAGTCACCCCTACCACAGATACGCAGTATTTT.

As for this clonotype: A much larger clone is a single base away; this may be a read error. This chain uses TRBV4-3 with TRBJ2-3; D may be TRBD2 (6 bases). The CDR3 consists of 13 residues. Looked up from germline, CDR1 is LGHNA and CDR2 is YSLEER. The CDR3 region is CASSGAGPDAQYF. CDR3 nucleotides: TGCGCCAGCAGCGGGGCGGGGCCAGATGCGCAGTATTTT.

In the case of this clonotype: A read error is possible here, since a much larger clone lies one base away. The chain employs TRBV7-9 and TRBJ2-5, with D tentatively TRBD1 or TRBD2 (5 bases each). In germline, CDR1 is SEHNR, CDR2 FQNEAQ (reference sequence). The CDR3 is 12 amino acids. CDR3 protein: CASRSRGEPQYF. In nucleotides, the CDR3 is TGTGCCAGCAGATCAAGGGGAGAGCCCCAGTACTTC.

This clonotype showed up just a few times. Possible read error: a much larger clone is one base away. This chain connects TRBV19 to TRBJ2-3, with D maybe TRBD1 (6 bases). The CDR3 is 15 residues long. Looked up from germline, CDR1 is LNHDA and CDR2 is SQIVND (reference sequence). The V end was cut by 6 bases, the J end by 1 base, with 14 bases between. The CDR3 DNA reads as TGTGCCAGTAGCTCCGGGACAACTGGCACAGATACGCAGTATTTT. Protein sequence: CASSSGTTGTDTQYF.

This clonotype was found many times. The chain uses TRBV9 and TRBJ1-6; 10 nucleotides align to TRBD1. V gave up 7 bases and J gave up 10 bases; unmatched junction bases: 8. Looked up from germline, CDR1 is SGDLS and CDR2 is YYNGEE. This CDR3 has 14 amino acids. The CDR3 loop reads CASRLGTGESPLHF. CDR3 nucleotides: TGTGCCAGCCGACTCGGGACAGGGGAATCACCCCTCCACTTT.

On this clonotype itself: One base away lies a much larger clone, so this may be a sequencing read error. The chain is built from TRBV6-2 or TRBV6-3 and TRBJ2-5; D might be TRBD1 (5 bases). The CDR3 sequence is 12 residues long. Germline CDR1 MNHEY, CDR2 SVGEGT. The CDR3 sequence is CTSEQHRETQYF. DNA for the CDR3: TGTACCAGCGAACAACACAGGGAGACCCAGTACTTC.

Concerning this clonotype itself: The junction departs from the called germline gene at one end, perhaps through a read error. The rearrangement links TRBV7-9 to TRBJ2-2, with 9 bases that match TRBD2. CDR1 and CDR2 from the germline V gene are SEHNR and FQNEAQ (reference sequence). The CDR3 has 15 amino acids. The CDR3 DNA follows: TGTGGCAGCAGCCCTAGCGGGAAGCCCATCGGGGAGCTGTTTTTT. Its protein product is CGSSPSGKPIGELFF.

Concerning this clonotype: This may be a read error, as it is one base from a much larger clone. The limits of the CDR3 on the DNA are not certain, so only TCRdb's listed CDR3 is given. CDR3 region: CVSVPEAVRDYPNTGELFF. The chain recombines TRBV7-5 with TRBJ2-2; the table's D call, TRBD2, was not checked against the DNA. TRBV7-5 is shown as a pseudogene. Inclusive of both ends, the CDR3 amounts to 19 amino acids.

Points on this clonotype: A much larger clone lies one base from this, so it may be a read error. CDR3 sequence: CTSSLGTANEQFF. The DNA for the CDR3 is TGTACCAGCAGCTTAGGCACCGCCAATGAGCAGTTCTTC. The rearrangement joins TRBV11-2 to TRBJ2-1; D not resolved. The CDR3 consists of 13 residues. CDR1 is SGHAT, CDR2 FQNNGV, per germline.